What follows are 30 T cell receptor beta chains derived from one specimen sequenced in a study of cytomegalovirus exposure and HLA in healthy donors. PCR was performed using 60 Vbeta and 13 Jbeta primers. The repertoire was sequenced with immunoSEQ multiplex PCR; TCRdb's copy has only in-frame clones and lacks some. The data hold under 80,000 clones, with approximately 71% observed a single time. The sample was PBMCs. All receptors derive from a woman aged 30 to 39 in good health and CMV-seronegative.

The CDR3 here is CAISDTRTGPYNEQFF. The CDR3 DNA sequence: TGTGCCATCAGTGATACCCGGACAGGACCCTACAATGAGCAGTTCTTC. The chain recombines TRBV10-3 with TRBJ2-1; 7 bases are shared with TRBD1. CDR3 length: 16 amino acids. The V and J ends lost 3 bases and 2 bases, in that order; junction bases with no gene match: 7. Germline V gene sequence: CDR1 ENHRY, CDR2 SYGVKD.

This chain joins TRBV7-2 and TRBJ1-2; tentative D call: TRBD1 (6 bases). V lost 1 base and J 5 bases, leaving 11 bases between the germline ends. The CDR3 is 14 amino acids. Germline lookup yields CDR1 SGHTA and CDR2 FQGNSA. The CDR3 nucleotides are TGTGCCAGCAGCTTAGAGCTAGGGGGTTATGGCTACACCTTC. This codes for CASSLELGGYGYTF.

The chain employs TRBV5-8 and TRBJ2-3; 10 bases agree with TRBD2. The trim removed 3 bases at V and 0 bases at J, leaving 1 base unmatched. The CDR3 consists of 15 residues. CDR1 and CDR2 from the germline V gene are SGHTS and YDEGEE. For the CDR3, the DNA is TGTGCCAGCAGCTCTAGCGGGGGTAGCACAGATACGCAGTATTTT. Translation gives CASSSSGGSTDTQYF.

The chain recombines TRBV9 with TRBJ1-2; D is unresolved. The CDR3 is made up of 14 amino acids. Germline values: CDR1 SGDLS, CDR2 YYNGEE. Trimming cost V 3 bases and J 6 bases, with 15 bases left between them. CDR3 residues: CASSGGVGGHGYTF. The CDR3 DNA reads TGTGCCAGCAGCGGTGGTGTCGGAGGTCATGGCTACACCTTC. Full variable domain (remainder filled in from reference TRBV9 and TRBJ1-2): DSGVTQTPKHLITATGQRVTLRCSPRSGDLSVYWYQQSLDQGLQFLIQYYNGEERAKGNILERFSAQQFPDLHSELNLSSLELGDSALYFCASSGGVGGHGYTFGSGTRLTVV.

The chain employs TRBV7-6 and TRBJ1-1; 7 bases agree with TRBD1. The CDR3 is 14 residues long. Germline CDR1 is SGHVS and CDR2 is FNYEAQ. J lost 4 bases, V lost 5 bases, and 7 bases had no gene match. CDR3 in amino acids: CASSKADRATEAFF. Here the CDR3 DNA reads TGTGCCAGCAGCAAGGCTGACAGGGCCACTGAAGCTTTCTTT.

This sequence joins TRBV28 and TRBJ2-7, with TRBD2 matching 7 bases. CDR1 MDHEN and CDR2 SYDVKM come from the germline V gene. CDR3 length: 14 amino acids. The V segment lost 2 bases and the J segment 2 bases; nucleotides outside the gene matches: 3. CDR3 sequence reads: CASSLQRGPYEQYF. The CDR3 DNA follows: TGTGCCAGCAGTTTACAGCGGGGACCCTACGAGCAGTACTTC.

The J gene is TRBJ1-6, the V gene TRBV6-1; TRBD1 is a possible D gene (5 bases). Trimming took off 9 bases at V and 7 bases at J, with 13 bases between the two ends. There are 13 residues in the CDR3. Germline V gene lookup returns CDR1 MNHNS and CDR2 SASEGT. CDR3 DNA: TGTGCCAGTCAGACAGACTCCAATTCACCCCTCCACTTT. This gives the protein CASQTDSNSPLHF.

The chain recombines TRBV27 with TRBJ1-2, with D perhaps matching TRBD1 (5 bases). From germline, CDR1 is MNHEY and CDR2 SMNVEV (reference sequence). CDR3 size: 13 residues. The V end was cut by 3 bases, the J end by 8 bases, with 13 bases between. The CDR3 DNA is TGTGCCAGCAGTTTGGGGCAGGGCCAGGGCTACACCTTC. This encodes CASSLGQGQGYTF.

This chain uses TRBV5-4 with TRBJ2-5; possible D gene TRBD2, 5 bases. From germline, CDR1 is SGHNT and CDR2 YYREEE (reference sequence). The V and J ends lost 4 bases and 2 bases respectively, with 12 bases between them. This CDR3 region has 14 residues. CDR3 nucleotide sequence: TGTGCCAGCAGCCCGGAGGCTACTCAAGAGACCCAGTACTTC. Translation gives CASSPEATQETQYF.

The rearrangement joins TRBV11-3 to TRBJ1-4; TRBD1 is a possible D gene (6 bases). Trimming shortened V by 4 bases and J by 5 bases, and 8 bases separated the two germline ends. Germline-derived CDR1 and CDR2 are SGHNT and YENEEA. This CDR3 has 13 residues. The CDR3 here is CASSSGANEKLFF. The DNA of the CDR3 is TGTGCCAGCAGCTCAGGGGCCAATGAAAAACTGTTTTTT.

V and J are TRBV5-1 and TRBJ2-3, with D hard to call. This CDR3 contains 14 residues. V was clipped by 0 bases and J by 3 bases, with 8 bases between them. Germline CDR1 and CDR2: SGHRS and YFSETQ. CDR3 sequence reads: CASSLDSTTDTQYF. DNA of the CDR3: TGCGCCAGCAGCTTGGACAGCACTACAGATACGCAGTATTTT.

This chain links TRBV11-2 with TRBJ2-1; TRBD1 aligns across 11 bases. This CDR3 contains 15 residues. Germline loops: CDR1 SGHAT, CDR2 FQNNGV. V lost 5 bases and J lost 6; bases outside the gene matches: 6. The CDR3 sequence is CASSVTGTGGNEQFF. Written as DNA, the CDR3 is TGTGCCAGCAGCGTAACCGGGACAGGGGGCAATGAGCAGTTCTTC.

This clone was seen only once. The chain recombines TRBV5-1 with TRBJ2-1, with D tentatively TRBD1 (7 bases). CDR1 is SGHRS, CDR2 YFSETQ, per germline. Deletions cut 0 bases from V and 3 bases from J, with 10 bases between. The CDR3 has 15 residues. As DNA, the CDR3 is TGCGCCAGCAGCTTGGGGAGGGGGCACTACAATGAGCAGTTCTTC. Amino acids: CASSLGRGHYNEQFF.

This clone was picked up a small number of times. V usage is TRBV27 and J usage is TRBJ1-1; 7 bases agree with TRBD1. Germline V gene lookup returns CDR1 MNHEY and CDR2 SMNVEV (reference sequence). V was pared by 3 bases and J by 4 bases, with 11 bases of the junction left unmatched. The CDR3 has 16 residues. The DNA for the CDR3 is TGTGCCAGCAGTTTGCGGTGGAGGGGGCGCGTCACTGAAGCTTTCTTT. The encoded protein is CASSLRWRGRVTEAFF.

The chain uses TRBV6-1 and TRBJ1-5; no clear D gene. Trimming stripped 8 bases from V and 4 bases from J, with 12 bases between. The CDR3 loop spans 13 amino acids. In germline, CDR1 is MNHNS, CDR2 SASEGT. Written as DNA, the CDR3 is TGTGCCAGCTCTCGAGAGAGAAATCAGCCCCAGCATTTT. It is translated as CASSRERNQPQHF.

The V gene is TRBV19, the J gene TRBJ2-5; TRBD1 matches 7 bases. CDR3 length: 13 amino acids. The germline V gene has CDR1 LNHDA and CDR2 SQIVND (reference sequence). The trim removed 8 bases at V and 3 bases at J, leaving 6 bases unmatched. As DNA, the CDR3 is TGTGCCAGTTCGGGACAGAGAAAAGAGACCCAGTACTTC. This gives the protein CASSGQRKETQYF.

This clone was observed a single time. The V gene is TRBV27, the J gene TRBJ2-2; 8 nucleotides line up with TRBD1. V was pared by 5 bases and J by 4 bases, with 6 bases of the junction left unmatched. CDR1 and CDR2 (germline): MNHEY, SMNVEV (reference sequence). The length of the CDR3 is 15 residues. CDR3 nucleotide sequence: TGTGCCAGCAGTACCCGGACAGGGTCCACCGGGGAGCTGTTTTTT. Its protein is CASSTRTGSTGELFF.

The rearrangement uses TRBV6-5 and TRBJ1-4, with D maybe TRBD1 (5 bases). The CDR3 totals 15 residues. V was clipped by 4 bases and J by 7 bases, with 16 bases between them. Germline V gene data show CDR1 as MNHEY and CDR2 as SVGAGI. The CDR3 here is CASSFWTKGSEKLFF. The CDR3 bases are TGTGCCAGCAGTTTCTGGACAAAGGGAAGTGAAAAACTGTTTTTT.

Only one count was recorded for this clone. The J gene is TRBJ2-1, the V gene TRBV4-2, with D possibly matching TRBD2 (7 bases). From germline, CDR1 is LGHNA and CDR2 YNFKEQ. Deletions cut 1 base from V and 4 bases from J, with 11 bases between. The CDR3 consists of 15 residues. CDR3 sequence reads: CASSQVGGQYNEQFF. CDR3 DNA sequence: TGTGCCAGCAGCCAAGTGGGGGGGCAGTACAATGAGCAGTTCTTC.

J is TRBJ2-7 and V is TRBV29-1; TRBD2 aligns across 8 bases. The CDR3 length is 14 residues. In germline, CDR1 is SQVTM, CDR2 ANQGSEA. V was clipped by 7 bases and J by 0 bases; unmatched bases: 8. CDR3 in DNA: TGCAGCGCCCGGGGGGGCCGAAGCTCCTACGAGCAGTACTTC. This codes for CSARGGRSSYEQYF.

This clone was found once. A read error may produce the germline difference seen at one junction end. This rearrangement joins TRBV7-9 to TRBJ1-2; D gene unclear. In germline, CDR1 is SEHNR, CDR2 FQNEAQ (reference sequence). CDR3 length: 12 residues. The CDR3 DNA reads TGTACCAGCAGCTTAGTGGGAGGAGGCTACTCCTTC. This gives the protein CTSSLVGGGYSF.

This clone was seen only once. The chain recombines TRBV19 with TRBJ1-2; D remains unclear. The V gene's germline CDR1 is LNHDA and CDR2 SQIVND (reference sequence). The CDR3 loop spans 13 amino acids. Trimming shortened V by 5 bases and J by 8 bases, and 15 bases separated the two germline ends. CDR3 loop: CASSQPSRWGYTF. The CDR3 DNA follows: TGTGCCAGTAGTCAGCCTAGTCGGTGGGGCTACACCTTC.

This clone was seen more than once but under ten times. The V call is TRBV7-2, the J call TRBJ2-2; 11 positions agree with TRBD2. V gave up 3 bases and J gave up 1 base; unmatched junction bases: 7. This CDR3 comprises 18 residues. Germline assignment: CDR1 SGHTA and CDR2 FQGNSA. This CDR3 is CASSLDRGTSGNTGELFF. The CDR3 region has the DNA TGTGCCAGCAGCTTGGATCGAGGGACTAGCGGGAACACCGGGGAGCTGTTTTTT.

The chain recombines TRBV5-5 with TRBJ2-7, with D possibly TRBD1 on 6 matching bases. The CDR3 has 15 residues. The ends were cut back, 4 bases at V and 5 bases at J, with 19 bases in the middle. Germline-derived CDR1 and CDR2 are SGHKS and YYEKEE (reference sequence). The CDR3 region is CASSGRDTLLNEQYF. DNA for the CDR3: TGTGCCAGCAGCGGCCGGGACACCCTTTTGAACGAGCAGTACTTC.

V and J are TRBV7-9 and TRBJ2-3; TRBD2 is a possible D gene (5 bases). The CDR3 runs 13 residues. Per germline, CDR1 SEHNR and CDR2 FQNEAQ (reference sequence). Trimming stripped 5 bases from V and 4 bases from J, with 10 bases between. CDR3 residues: CASSEGGPDTQYF. The CDR3 DNA reads as TGTGCCAGCAGCGAGGGTGGCCCAGATACGCAGTATTTT.

The chain couples TRBV4-2 to TRBJ1-2; a possible D gene is TRBD1 (6 bases). The length of the CDR3 is 15 residues. The V end lost 5 bases, the J end lost 8 bases, and 21 bases lay between the germline ends. Per germline, CDR1 LGHNA and CDR2 YNFKEQ. CDR3 DNA sequence: TGTGCCAGCAGCTTGGGGGCCAGGGGCCCCAGCGGCTACACCTTC. It encodes CASSLGARGPSGYTF.

This chain links TRBV5-1 with TRBJ2-7; D call uncertain. Germline values: CDR1 SGHRS, CDR2 YFSETQ. The CDR3 spans 13 residues. V was pared by 4 bases and J by 4 bases, with 12 bases between. The CDR3 is CASSPRPGYEQYF. CDR3 nucleotides: TGCGCCAGCAGCCCCCGTCCGGGTTACGAGCAGTACTTC.

V usage is TRBV7-2 and J usage is TRBJ2-2, with D possibly matching TRBD2 (6 bases). Trimming took 3 bases from V and 3 from J, leaving 11 bases between them. Germline CDR1 is SGHTA and CDR2 is FQGNSA. The CDR3 is 15 residues long. In DNA form, the CDR3 reads TGTGCCAGCAGCTTTCACGGGGGACACACCGGGGAGCTGTTTTTT. Translation gives CASSFHGGHTGELFF.

The V gene is TRBV18, the J gene TRBJ1-1, with D uncertain. Trimming took 3 bases from V and 2 from J, leaving 10 bases between them. From germline, CDR1 is KGHSH and CDR2 LQKENI. The CDR3 spans 14 residues. Here the CDR3 DNA reads TGTGCCAGCTCACCTAACGGAGGTAACACTGAAGCTTTCTTT. This translates into CASSPNGGNTEAFF.

This clone turned up a few times. The rearrangement links TRBV6-5 to TRBJ1-6; 10 bases are a match to TRBD1. Germline values: CDR1 MNHEY, CDR2 SVGAGI. The ends lost 8 bases at V and 8 bases at J; junction bases unmatched: 3. CDR3 length equals 13 residues. CDR3 DNA sequence: TGTGCCAGCGCGGGACAGGGGCATTCACCCCTCCACTTT. This gives the protein CASAGQGHSPLHF.